This TCR beta chain derives from a study of blood T cell repertoires in COVID-19. The germline gives CDR1 MGHRA, CDR2 YSYEKL. CDR3 length equals 14 residues. V lost 4 bases, J lost 1 base, and 4 bases stayed unmatched. Only in-frame clones appear in the TCRdb table, and some are missing; sequencing was by immunoSEQ multiplex PCR. This table has 95,000 to 120,000 clones, just over 70% appearing once. Sequencing was carried out using peripheral blood. The TCR originated in a woman aged 35 to 49 with acute or convalescent COVID-19. The chain joins TRBV4-1 to TRBJ2-7, with TRBD1 matching over 7 bases. CDR3 residues: CASSRTGISYEQYF. As DNA, the CDR3 is TGCGCCAGCAGCCGGACAGGAATATCCTACGAGCAGTACTTC.